These T cell receptor beta chains were read from a single sample in a study of identical twins. MiXCR, run by TCRdb on the 5' RACE reads, gives a single entry per CDR3 protein. The sample has 420,000 or so distinct CDR3 sequences, approximately 18% seen once. The sample taken for sequencing was naive T cells sorted from blood. The receptors come from a middle-aged man in good health. The CDR3 runs from the conserved cysteine through the conserved F or W. Each record gives: V gene, D gene, J gene, clone size, CDR3 DNA, CDR3 protein. A D gene is named only where the DNA matches it firmly. The size entry is marked missing in some rows and otherwise reads once, few, many or a size class.

>TRBV7-2|.|TRBJ2-2|.
TGTGCCAGCAGCTCCAGGGGTCACACGAACACCGGGGAGCTGTTTTTT
CASSSRGHTNTGELFF
>TRBV10-1|.|TRBJ1-2|few
TGCGCCAGCAGTTTCGACCTTAACTATGGCTACACCTTC
CASSFDLNYGYTF
>TRBV9|.|TRBJ2-1|few
TGTGCCAGCCAACAGGCGACCTCCTACAATGAGCAGTTCTTC
CASQQATSYNEQFF
>TRBV14|.|TRBJ2-2|.
TGTGCCAGCAGCCAAGTCTACGGCGGTTCGAACACCGGGGAGCTGTTTTTT
CASSQVYGGSNTGELFF
>TRBV6-2/TRBV6-3|TRBD1|TRBJ1-2|.
TGTGCCAGCAGTTACAGAGTGCGCGGACAGGCGCTTATACCTAACTATGGCTACACCTTC
CASSYRVRGQALIPNYGYTF
>TRBV3-1|.|TRBJ2-1|.
TGTGCCAGCAGCCAAGATGGTGGGGGACGGACGAAGCAGTTCTTC
CASSQDGGGRTKQFF
>TRBV5-1|.|TRBJ2-7|many
TGCGCCAGCAGCTTGGGAGGGGCGGAGACCTACGAGCAGTACTTC
CASSLGGAETYEQYF
>TRBV7-2|TRBD1|TRBJ2-7|.
TGTGCCAGCAGCAAGGACAGGGAGGCCTACGAGCAGTACTTC
CASSKDREAYEQYF
>TRBV12-3/TRBV12-4|.|TRBJ2-1|many
TGTGCCAGCAGGGATGGGGGACTTTACTACAATGAGCAGTTCTTC
CASRDGGLYYNEQFF
>TRBV14|TRBD2|TRBJ2-7|few
TGTGGCACCTCACCTATAGCGGGAGTGATAGACGAGCAGTACTTC
CGTSPIAGVIDEQYF
>TRBV29-1|TRBD2|TRBJ2-1|few
TGCAGCTCGGGGGGAACGGGACTAGCGGGCTACAATGAGCAGTTCTTC
CSSGGTGLAGYNEQFF
>TRBV6-2/TRBV6-3|.|TRBJ2-4|many
TGTGCCAGCAGTTACACCGGGAACATTCAGTACTTC
CASSYTGNIQYF
>TRBV28|.|TRBJ2-7|many
TGTGCCAGCACTTCAGGGGTGAACTACGAGCAGTACTTC
CASTSGVNYEQYF
>TRBV12-3/TRBV12-4|.|TRBJ2-7|many
TGTGCCAGCAGTTTAGAAGACGGCTACGAGCAGTACTTC
CASSLEDGYEQYF
>TRBV4-2|TRBD2|TRBJ2-5|few
TGTGCCAGCAGCCACCCTCTTCGCGGGAGTGAAAAAGAGACCCAGTACTTC
CASSHPLRGSEKETQYF
>TRBV12-3/TRBV12-4|.|TRBJ1-2|many
TGTGCCAGCAGTCCACAGGGCACCTATGGCTACACCTTC
CASSPQGTYGYTF
>TRBV5-6|.|TRBJ2-5|few
TGTGCCAGCAGCTTGGGCCGCCTCAGGACCCACCAAGAGACCCAGTACTTC
CASSLGRLRTHQETQYF
>TRBV10-2|TRBD2|TRBJ2-7|.
TGCGCCAGCAAATCGTATAGCGGGGCATACGAGCAGTACTTC
CASKSYSGAYEQYF
>TRBV6-2/TRBV6-3|.|TRBJ1-5|.
TGTGCCAGCAGCTGGAGAGAGTTCAATCAGCCCCAGCATTTT
CASSWREFNQPQHF
>TRBV5-1|.|TRBJ2-5|few
TGCGCCAGCGCTCCTGAAGGCGGGAAAGAGACCCAGTACTTC
CASAPEGGKETQYF
>TRBV6-1|TRBD2|TRBJ2-3|few
TGTGCCAGCCTTCCCCTACTAGCGGGAGTTTCAGATACGCAGTATTTT
CASLPLLAGVSDTQYF
>TRBV11-1|TRBD2|TRBJ2-1|many
TGTGCCAGCAGCCCCAAGAAGGGGGACCGGACTAGCGGGTACAATGAGCAGTTCTTC
CASSPKKGDRTSGYNEQFF
>TRBV29-1|TRBD1|TRBJ1-2|.
TGCAGCGTTAGGGACAGGGGAGGATTGAGTGGCTACACCTTC
CSVRDRGGLSGYTF
>TRBV29-1|.|TRBJ1-1|.
TGCAGCGTCCACAGGGAACGGGCTGGGACTGAAGCTTTCTTT
CSVHRERAGTEAFF
>TRBV12-3/TRBV12-4|.|TRBJ2-5|many
TGTGCCAGCAGTTTAGTTGGTTACCAAGAGACCCAGTACTTC
CASSLVGYQETQYF